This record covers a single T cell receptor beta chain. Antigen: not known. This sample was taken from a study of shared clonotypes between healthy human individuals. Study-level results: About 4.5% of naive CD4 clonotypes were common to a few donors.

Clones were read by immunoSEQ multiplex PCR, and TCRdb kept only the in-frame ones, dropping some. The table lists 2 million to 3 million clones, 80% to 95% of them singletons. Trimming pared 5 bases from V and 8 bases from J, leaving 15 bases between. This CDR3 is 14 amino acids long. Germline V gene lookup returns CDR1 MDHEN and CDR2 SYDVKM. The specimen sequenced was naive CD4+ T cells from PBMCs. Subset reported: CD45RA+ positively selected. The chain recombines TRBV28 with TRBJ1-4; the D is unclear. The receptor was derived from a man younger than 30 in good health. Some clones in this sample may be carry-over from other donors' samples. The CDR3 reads CASSLTYSQEKLFF. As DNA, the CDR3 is TGTGCCAGCAGTCTGACCTACAGCCAAGAAAAACTGTTTTTT.